This T cell receptor beta chain was sequenced for a study of blood T cell repertoires in COVID-19. About the research overall: Samples came from the United States, Italy and Spain, spanning acute and convalescent COVID-19. PBMCs, B-cell-depleted T cells, or T cells provided the cDNA or gDNA that made up the material.

As handled by the study authors: Reference gene primer amplification in the assay estimated nucleated cell counts. Clones were read by immunoSEQ multiplex PCR, and TCRdb kept only the in-frame ones, dropping some. V and J calls and clone size are those listed in that table; D and trimming were worked out from the DNA. The table includes 25,000 to 35,000 clones, roughly 80% detected once. Trimming took 0 bases from V and 3 from J, leaving 11 bases between them. Germline V CDR1 and CDR2: KGHSH, LQKENI. The CDR3 sequence is 15 residues long. In this sample, this clone turned up once. The sequence was collected from a woman between 55 and 75 years old with acute or convalescent COVID-19. Source material: peripheral blood. This rearrangement joins TRBV18 to TRBJ1-2; D is undetermined. Here the CDR3 DNA reads TGTGCCAGCTCACCACCGGGCCTTTTTGACTATGGCTACACCTTC. Translating gives CASSPPGLFDYGYTF.